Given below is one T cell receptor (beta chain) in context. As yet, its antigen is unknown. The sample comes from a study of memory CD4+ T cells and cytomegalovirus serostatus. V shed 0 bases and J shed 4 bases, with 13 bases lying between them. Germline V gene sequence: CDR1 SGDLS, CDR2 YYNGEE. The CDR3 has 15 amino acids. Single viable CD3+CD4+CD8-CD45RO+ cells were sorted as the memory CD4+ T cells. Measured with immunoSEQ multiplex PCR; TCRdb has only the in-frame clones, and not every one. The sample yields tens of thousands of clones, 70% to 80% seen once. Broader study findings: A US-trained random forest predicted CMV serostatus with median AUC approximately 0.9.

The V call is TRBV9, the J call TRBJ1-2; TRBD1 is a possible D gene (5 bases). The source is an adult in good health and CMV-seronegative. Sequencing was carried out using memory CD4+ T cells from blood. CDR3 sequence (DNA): TGTGCCAGCAGCGTAGATCCTGCAGGGAGCTATGGCTACACCTTC. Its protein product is CASSVDPAGSYGYTF.